These 18 T cell receptor beta chains came from one sample sequenced in a study of blood T cell repertoires in COVID-19. Libraries were prepared by immunoSEQ multiplex PCR; TCRdb keeps only in-frame clonotypes and omits some of them. This table holds 200,000 to 250,000 clones, around 82% found once. Source material: PBMCs or T cells enriched from blood (not recorded which). The receptor set was obtained from a man in his thirties or forties with acute COVID-19.

The sample holds many counts of this clone. This chain uses TRBV10-1 with TRBJ2-2; a possible D gene is TRBD1 (5 bases). The germline CDR1 and CDR2 sequences are WNHNN and SYGVQD (reference sequence). With 6 bases removed from V and 7 bases from J, the gap between germline ends came to 12 bases. The CDR3 consists of 13 residues. CDR3 nucleotides: TGCGCCAGCAGCGTAGGGGTGGTCGGGGAGCTGTTTTTT. Protein: CASSVGVVGELFF.

The chain combines TRBV19 with TRBJ2-3, with TRBD2 matching 10 bases. The CDR3 has 16 residues. Germline lookup yields CDR1 LNHDA and CDR2 SQIVND (reference sequence). J lost 4 bases, V lost 5 bases, and 9 bases had no gene match. The CDR3 sequence is CASSSLLAGASDTQYF. The CDR3 region has the DNA TGTGCCAGTAGTTCCCTTCTAGCGGGGGCTTCAGATACGCAGTATTTT.

In regard to this clone: Just one base apart from a much larger clone, this may be a read error. This specimen includes other DNA sequences encoding the same CDR3. This rearrangement joins TRBV9 to TRBJ1-1, with 9 bases aligning to TRBD1. V was clipped by 2 bases and J by 1 base; unmatched bases: 3. Germline V gene lookup returns CDR1 SGDLS and CDR2 YYNGEE. The CDR3 length is 15 residues. CDR3 protein: CASSVGTGSNTEAFF. In DNA form, the CDR3 reads TGTGCCAGCAGCGTGGGGACAGGGTCGAACACTGAAGCTTTCTTT. Full variable domain (missing parts from reference TRBV9 and TRBJ1-1): DSGVTQTPKHLITATGQRVTLRCSPRSGDLSVYWYQQSLDQGLQFLIQYYNGEERAKGNILERFSAQQFPDLHSELNLSSLELGDSALYFCASSVGTGSNTEAFFGQGTRLTVV.

CDR3 residues: CASSQDGDWTEAFF. The CDR3 nucleotides read TGTGCCAGCAGCCAAGATGGCGACTGGACTGAAGCTTTCTTT. The J gene is TRBJ1-1, the V gene TRBV3-1 (or the pseudogene TRBV3-2), with D uncertain. V lost 0 bases and J lost 5, with 10 bases in between. This CDR3 contains 14 residues. Germline V gene lookup returns CDR1 LGHDT and CDR2 YNNKEL (reference sequence).

This chain uses TRBV5-6 with TRBJ2-5; TRBD2 is a possible D gene (5 bases). The germline V and J ends were trimmed by 0 bases and 5 bases, with 14 bases remaining between them. The germline V gene encodes CDR1 SGHDT and CDR2 YYEEEE. The length of the CDR3 is 15 residues. CDR3 in DNA: TGTGCCAGCAGCTTGGCGGGCACCCCGGGGGAGACCCAGTACTTC. Translated, it gives CASSLAGTPGETQYF.

This chain connects TRBV5-6 to TRBJ2-3; no firm D call. From germline, CDR1 is SGHDT and CDR2 YYEEEE. V shed 2 bases and J shed 2 bases, with 15 bases lying between them. The CDR3 consists of 16 residues. Here the CDR3 reads CASSFSARRSTDTQYF. CDR3 nucleotide sequence: TGTGCCAGCAGCTTCTCCGCCCGTAGATCCACAGATACGCAGTATTTT.

The DNA of the CDR3 is TGTGCCAGCAGCCAAGAGTCGGCCAGGGGGAACACTGAAGCTTTCTTT. Its protein is CASSQESARGNTEAFF. The V call is TRBV3-1 (or the pseudogene TRBV3-2), the J call TRBJ1-1; TRBD1 might be the D (6 bases). Per germline, CDR1 LGHDT and CDR2 YNNKEL (reference sequence). V shed 0 bases and J shed 1 base, with 12 bases lying between them. CDR3 length: 16 amino acids.

J is TRBJ2-6 and V is TRBV27; a possible D gene is TRBD2 (7 bases). Trimming removed 6 bases at V and 5 bases at J, with 20 bases between. CDR3 length: 17 residues. The V gene's germline CDR1 is MNHEY and CDR2 SMNVEV (reference sequence). The CDR3 protein is CASSPRSGGFWANVLTF. CDR3 sequence (DNA): TGTGCCAGCAGCCCGAGATCGGGGGGCTTCTGGGCCAACGTCCTGACTTTC.

This chain uses TRBV10-3 with TRBJ2-3; 13 bases map to TRBD2. CDR3 length: 15 amino acids. Looked up from germline, CDR1 is ENHRY and CDR2 is SYGVKD. V shed 2 bases, J shed 5 bases, and the junction held 1 base outside the gene matches. CDR3 loop: CAISEGLAGEDTQYF. In DNA form, the CDR3 reads TGTGCCATCAGTGAGGGACTAGCGGGGGAAGATACGCAGTATTTT.

This rearrangement joins TRBV3-1 (or the pseudogene TRBV3-2) to TRBJ2-5; D may be TRBD2 (5 bases). The CDR3 runs 11 residues. Germline V gene data show CDR1 as LGHDT and CDR2 as YNNKEL (reference sequence). Between the trimmed V and J ends, which lost 8 bases and 5 bases, there was a span of 9 bases. The CDR3 sequence: CASRRGETQYF. The CDR3 nucleotides are TGTGCCAGCCGTAGAGGGGAGACCCAGTACTTC.

The J gene is TRBJ1-2, the V gene TRBV5-6; perhaps TRBD1 as D (5 bases). The CDR3 is 16 amino acids. Germline V CDR1 and CDR2: SGHDT, YYEEEE. V lost 5 bases and J 0 bases, leaving 17 bases between the germline ends. The CDR3 here is CASSPDRTSTNYGYTF. In DNA, the CDR3 is TGTGCCAGCAGTCCAGACAGAACCTCAACTAACTATGGCTACACCTTC. The entire variable domain, with the rest obtained from reference TRBV5-6 and TRBJ1-2, is as follows: DAGVTQSPTHLIKTRGQQVTLRCSPKSGHDTVSWYQQALGQGPQFIFQYYEEEERQRGNFPDRFSGHQFPNYSSELNVNALLLGDSALYLCASSPDRTSTNYGYTFGSGTRLTVV.

The chain is built from TRBV11-2 and TRBJ2-5; maybe TRBD2 (7 bases). The CDR3 spans 15 residues. The ends were cut back, 5 bases at V and 5 bases at J, with 18 bases in the middle. CDR1 is SGHAT and CDR2 is FQNNGV in the germline V gene. This CDR3 reads CASSLGGGRSETQYF. The DNA of the CDR3 is TGTGCCAGCAGCCTAGGGGGGGGCCGTTCGGAGACCCAGTACTTC.

This clone was observed at least ten times. The chain recombines TRBV7-9 with TRBJ2-2; 16 bases match TRBD2. The ends lost 6 bases at V and 1 base at J; junction bases unmatched: 8. The CDR3 runs to 19 residues. CDR1 is SEHNR, CDR2 FQNEAQ, per germline (reference sequence). The CDR3 DNA reads as TGTGCCAGCAGGCCGCCGGGACTAGCGGGGGGGCAGAACACCGGGGAGCTGTTTTTT. The encoded protein is CASRPPGLAGGQNTGELFF.

J is TRBJ2-1 and V is TRBV5-4, with 11 bases matching TRBD1. Germline values: CDR1 SGHNT, CDR2 YYREEE (reference sequence). This CDR3 region has 17 residues. The ends lost 5 bases at V and 9 bases at J; junction bases unmatched: 16. The CDR3 region has the DNA TGTGCCAGCAGTCCTCTGACCGGACAGGGGGCGGGGGGTGAGCAGTTCTTC. Its protein is CASSPLTGQGAGGEQFF. Combining the CDR3 with reference TRBV5-4 and TRBJ2-1 gives the whole variable domain ETGVTQSPTHLIKTRGQQVTLRCSSQSGHNTVSWYQQALGQGPQFIFQYYREEENGRGNFPPRFSGLQFPNYSSELNVNALELDDSALYLCASSPLTGQGAGGEQFFGPGTRLTVL.

V is TRBV28 and J is TRBJ1-5; possibly TRBD1 for D (5 bases). Germline CDR1 MDHEN, CDR2 SYDVKM. This CDR3 has 15 residues. V lost 10 bases and J lost 4, with 20 bases in between. The CDR3 reads CANPISGKGNQPQHF. The DNA for the CDR3 is TGTGCCAACCCCATCAGTGGGAAGGGGAATCAGCCCCAGCATTTT. The full variable domain, in which reference TRBV28 and TRBJ1-5 provide the parts outside the CDR3, is DVKVTQSSRYLVKRTGEKVFLECVQDMDHENMFWYRQDPGLGLRLIYFSYDVKMKEKGDIPEGYSVSREKKERFSLILESASTNQTSMYLCANPISGKGNQPQHFGDGTRLSIL.

This chain's CDR3 is CSGGTSGKSTDTQYF. The CDR3 bases are TGCAGCGGGGGGACGAGCGGGAAAAGCACAGATACGCAGTATTTT. This rearrangement joins TRBV29-1 to TRBJ2-3; TRBD2 matches 7 bases. Germline assignment: CDR1 SQVTM and CDR2 ANQGSEA. V was clipped by 7 bases and J by 0 bases; unmatched bases: 10. CDR3 length: 15 residues.

This sequence joins TRBV4-1 and TRBJ2-1; TRBD2 matches at 7 bases. Germline loops: CDR1 MGHRA, CDR2 YSYEKL. The CDR3 sequence is 14 residues long. The V segment lost 6 bases and the J segment 5 bases; nucleotides outside the gene matches: 7. The CDR3 DNA sequence: TGCGCCAGCAGTCTGGGGGGGGACCACAATGAGCAGTTCTTC. The encoded protein is CASSLGGDHNEQFF.

The CDR3 coding sequence is TGTGCCAGTAGAAGGGGTGGCAGCAATCAGCCCCAGCATTTT. Protein: CASRRGGSNQPQHF. The chain uses TRBV2 and TRBJ1-5, with D perhaps matching TRBD1 (5 bases). From germline, CDR1 is SNHLY and CDR2 FYNNEI. The CDR3 totals 14 residues. V dropped 9 bases and J dropped 1 base, with 13 bases sitting between them.